This T cell receptor beta chain was observed in a study of blood T cell repertoires in COVID-19. As for the study in general: Specimens from acute and convalescent COVID-19 originated in the United States, Italy and Spain. PBMCs, B-cell-depleted T cells, or T cells were the source of the cDNA or gDNA that made up the material.

V was pared by 3 bases and J by 5 bases, with 8 bases of the junction left unmatched. CDR3 size: 16 residues. Per the germline V gene, CDR1 is SGHRS and CDR2 is YFSETQ. As originally analysed: Scientists estimated how many nucleated cells there were by amplifying reference gene primers. Repertoires were generated with immunoSEQ multiplex PCR, while TCRdb's copy carries only in-frame clones and drops some. V and J calls and clone size are those listed in that table; D and trimming were worked out from the DNA. The sample contains about 250,000 clones, about 86% of which appear only once. Sequencing used peripheral blood. This sequence was found in an older man with acute or convalescent COVID-19. V gene TRBV5-1 combines with J gene TRBJ1-6; 7 bases match TRBD1. The CDR3 protein is CASSSTRQGNNSPLHF. The DNA for the CDR3 is TGCGCCAGCAGCTCGACTCGACAGGGAAATAATTCACCCCTCCACTTT.